Sequencing of this T cell receptor (beta chain) was carried out in a study of blood T cells in healthy people across ages. Germline V gene data show CDR1 as MNHEY and CDR2 as SVGAGI. The CDR3 runs 19 residues. Trimming shortened V by 0 bases and J by 2 bases, and 20 bases separated the two germline ends. A second PCR of roughly 7 to 11 cycles used a sample-barcoded 5' primer and a J-beta primer mix. TCRdb reanalysed the 5' RACE reads using MiXCR and keeps one entry per CDR3 protein. The sample includes some 1,500,000 distinct CDR3 sequences, approximately 43% of them seen just once. Remarks on this clonotype: The antigen remains unidentified.

Study observations and caveats: Whereas aged donors had fewer naive CD4+ cells, long-lived donors had more of them and higher diversity.

The receptor's source is a woman between 18 and 29 years old in good health. The sample consisted of blood. The rearrangement joins TRBV6-5 to TRBJ1-5, with D perhaps matching TRBD1 (6 bases). CDR3 DNA sequence: TGTGCCAGCAGTTACTCGGAAGGGGGTAGGCTTCGGGGCAATCAGCCCCAGCATTTT. This encodes CASSYSEGGRLRGNQPQHF.